Following are 27 T cell receptor beta chains from one sample sequenced in a study of Graves' ophthalmopathy and Graves' hyperthyroidism. Investigators amplified TCR beta CDR3 regions from RNA transcripts. An opening RT-PCR round employed HTBI primers and preceded a second-round multiplex PCR. Using its own MiXCR run on the multiplex PCR reads, TCRdb lists one record per CDR3 protein. The sample holds around 1.1 million distinct CDR3 sequences, roughly two fifths seen once. Sequencing input: peripheral blood or thyroid tissue (not recorded which). These TCRs come from an adult man with Graves' hyperthyroidism.

At least ten counts were recorded for this clonotype. Here the CDR3 reads CAIRPSDRVGLETQYF. In DNA, the CDR3 is TGTGCCATCAGACCCAGTGACAGGGTGGGTTTGGAGACCCAGTACTTC. The chain combines TRBV10-3 with TRBJ2-5, with 7 positions matching TRBD1. Germline V gene data show CDR1 as ENHRY and CDR2 as SYGVKD. V shed 6 bases, J shed 5 bases, and the junction held 15 bases outside the gene matches. The CDR3 sequence is 16 residues long.

This clonotype has just a few counts. The chain is built from TRBV6-2 or TRBV6-3 and TRBJ1-5; no reliable D call. This CDR3 comprises 14 residues. Trimming left V 3 bases short and J 5 bases short, with 11 bases between. The germline V gene encodes CDR1 MNHEY and CDR2 SVGEGT. This CDR3 reads CASSYGWRDQPQHF. CDR3 coding DNA: TGTGCCAGCAGTTATGGTTGGAGGGATCAGCCCCAGCATTTT.

This clonotype was observed at least ten times. The rearrangement joins TRBV10-3 to TRBJ1-1, with TRBD1 as a possible D gene (5 bases). Germline-derived CDR1 and CDR2 are ENHRY and SYGVKD. CDR3 length: 14 amino acids. V lost 3 bases to trimming and J lost 1 base, with 9 bases between them. The CDR3, as DNA: TGTGCCATCAGTGACAGACAGACGAACACTGAAGCTTTCTTT. This translates into CAISDRQTNTEAFF.

The gene calls are TRBV24-1 and TRBJ2-2; tentatively, D is TRBD2 (7 bases). Germline V lookup: CDR1 KGHDR, CDR2 SFDVKD. With 8 bases removed from V and 4 bases from J, the gap between germline ends came to 13 bases. The CDR3 covers 14 residues. DNA of the CDR3: TGTGCCACCAAGGGGGGCGGGGGCACCGGGGAGCTGTTTTTT. Its translation: CATKGGGGTGELFF.

The genes are TRBV6-5 and TRBJ1-1, with D perhaps TRBD1 (6 bases). The V and J ends lost 5 bases and 0 bases respectively, with 13 bases between them. The length of the CDR3 is 15 residues. The germline V gene encodes CDR1 MNHEY and CDR2 SVGAGI. The chain's CDR3 is CASSLSGELNTEAFF. DNA for the CDR3: TGTGCCAGCAGTCTATCAGGGGAACTGAACACTGAAGCTTTCTTT.

The table lists this clonotype with many counts. Written as DNA, the CDR3 is TGTGCCAGCAGCCCTAGGCAGGGGTCCGGGGAGCTGTTTTTT. The encoded protein is CASSPRQGSGELFF. The V and J genes are TRBV7-2 and TRBJ2-2; possibly TRBD1 for D (6 bases). Germline V CDR1 and CDR2: SGHTA, FQGNSA. The CDR3 has 14 residues. V lost 5 bases, J lost 6 bases, and 13 bases lay in between.

This clonotype was recorded many times. The CDR3 loop is CASSTAEINEKLFF. The CDR3 DNA reads TGTGCCAGCAGTACCGCGGAGATCAATGAAAAACTGTTTTTT. J is TRBJ1-4 and V is TRBV12-3 or TRBV12-4; D is unresolved. V was pared by 5 bases and J by 5 bases, with 12 bases between. This CDR3 contains 14 residues.

The chain recombines TRBV6-2 or TRBV6-3 with TRBJ2-7, with D possibly being TRBD1 (6 bases). CDR1 and CDR2 (germline): MNHEY, SVGEGT. The CDR3 extends over 14 amino acids. V was shortened by 6 bases and J by 3 bases, with 15 bases between the two germline ends. Here the CDR3 reads CASSLRGDIYEQYF. The DNA of the CDR3 is TGTGCCAGCAGCCTCAGGGGAGATATCTACGAGCAGTACTTC.

In this sample, this clonotype turned up a few times. The genes are TRBV6-5 and TRBJ1-1; D is unresolved. This CDR3 spans 15 amino acids. V was pared by 0 bases and J by 1 base, with 9 bases between. Germline V gives CDR1 MNHEY, CDR2 SVGAGI. The CDR3 coding sequence is TGTGCCAGCAGTTACTCGAGGTCAGGGAACACTGAAGCTTTCTTT. Amino acids: CASSYSRSGNTEAFF.

This clonotype was detected once. The rearrangement links TRBV10-1 to TRBJ2-2; D gene unclear. The CDR3 length is 11 residues. The V gene lost 6 bases and the J gene lost 9 bases, with 8 bases spanning the gap. Germline-derived CDR1 and CDR2 are WNHNN and SYGVQD (reference sequence). CDR3 sequence reads: CASSPHRELFF. CDR3 coding DNA: TGCGCCAGCAGCCCCCACAGGGAGCTGTTTTTT.

In this sample, this clonotype turned up many times. This sequence joins TRBV10-3 and TRBJ2-5; 8 bases fit TRBD2. The V gene end was trimmed by 3 bases and the J gene end by 4 bases; junction bases not matched to a gene: 7. Germline CDR1 reads ENHRY; CDR2 reads SYGVKD. CDR3 length equals 15 residues. The CDR3 sequence is CAISESQAGGETQYF. The CDR3 region has the DNA TGTGCCATCAGTGAAAGTCAGGCGGGAGGAGAGACCCAGTACTTC.

This clonotype has a count of ten or more. V gene TRBV5-1 combines with J gene TRBJ1-3; TRBD1 matches at 7 bases. Germline values: CDR1 SGHRS, CDR2 YFSETQ. V lost 4 bases and J lost 3; bases outside the gene matches: 4. CDR3 length equals 14 residues. CDR3 loop: CASSLGTVGNTIYF. The CDR3, as DNA: TGCGCCAGCAGCCTAGGGACAGTTGGAAACACCATATATTTT.

This chain joins TRBV9 and TRBJ2-7; 7 nucleotides align to TRBD2. Germline CDR1 SGDLS, CDR2 YYNGEE. V lost 3 bases, J lost 0 bases, and 6 bases stayed unmatched. The CDR3 contains 15 residues. CDR3 loop: CASSARLASSYEQYF. In DNA form, the CDR3 reads TGTGCCAGCAGCGCCCGACTAGCCAGCTCCTACGAGCAGTACTTC.

This clonotype was seen at least ten times. The V call is TRBV19, the J call TRBJ2-7; tentative D call: TRBD1 (5 bases). V lost 2 bases and J lost 4, with 15 bases in between. Germline assignment: CDR1 LNHDA and CDR2 SQIVND (reference sequence). CDR3 length equals 15 residues. The CDR3 bases are TGTGCCAGTAGTATACAGGGATCGTCTTTGTACGAGCAGTACTTC. Its translation: CASSIQGSSLYEQYF.

Many counts were recorded for this clonotype. The chain employs TRBV10-3 and TRBJ1-6; TRBD1 aligns across 10 bases. Germline V gene sequence: CDR1 ENHRY, CDR2 SYGVKD. CDR3 length: 18 residues. With V trimmed by 5 bases and J by 7 bases, 14 bases remained unmatched. The CDR3 sequence: CAISTGTGASIGNSPLHF. The CDR3 DNA is TGTGCCATCAGTACCGGGACAGGGGCATCTATCGGGAATTCACCCCTCCACTTT.

This clonotype was seen repeatedly, ten times or more. The chain has TRBV5-1 and TRBJ2-2; 8 bases are shared with TRBD2. J was trimmed by 6 bases and V by 9 bases; bases with no gene match: 4. This CDR3 has 12 amino acids. Germline V gene sequence: CDR1 SGHRS, CDR2 YFSETQ. CDR3 DNA sequence: TGCGCCACCGGGAGGGAAGCCGGGGAGCTGTTTTTT. Protein product: CATGREAGELFF.

The sample holds many counts of this clonotype. The CDR3 reads CASSPSGTEAFF. The CDR3 bases are TGTGCCAGCAGCCCTTCGGGTACTGAAGCTTTCTTT. The chain is built from TRBV9 and TRBJ1-1; no clear D. The V end was cut by 4 bases, the J end by 5 bases, with 9 bases between. The CDR3 totals 12 residues. The germline V gene encodes CDR1 SGDLS and CDR2 YYNGEE.

The chain employs TRBV10-1 and TRBJ2-7, with D possibly being TRBD1 (5 bases). CDR3 length: 14 residues. Trimming took off 3 bases at V and 7 bases at J, with 16 bases between the two ends. Per germline, CDR1 WNHNN and CDR2 SYGVQD (reference sequence). This CDR3 reads CASSDTGQGGEQYF. The CDR3 coding sequence is TGCGCCAGCAGTGATACCGGCCAGGGTGGGGAGCAGTACTTC.

As regards this clonotype: This may come from a read error, since a much larger clone is one base off. Written as DNA, the CDR3 is TGTGCCAGTAGTATAGACAGGCTCGAGACCCAGTACTTC. This sequence encodes CASSIDRLETQYF. This chain joins TRBV19 and TRBJ2-5; D gene ambiguous. The CDR3 is 13 residues long. Trimming removed 0 bases from V and 5 bases from J, with 7 bases in between. The germline V gene has CDR1 LNHDA and CDR2 SQIVND (reference sequence).

Concerning this clonotype itself: Just one base apart from a much larger clone, this may be a read error. The chain recombines TRBV12-3 or TRBV12-4 with TRBJ2-5; the D is unclear. Trimming left V 5 bases short and J 5 bases short, with 15 bases between. The CDR3 covers 14 residues. CDR3 protein: CASSTYPSRETQYF. The CDR3 coding sequence is TGTGCCAGCAGTACGTACCCATCCCGGGAGACCCAGTACTTC.

The sample holds many counts of this clonotype. The chain combines TRBV4-2 with TRBJ1-1; TRBD1 agrees at 8 bases. With V trimmed by 2 bases and J by 4 bases, 9 bases remained unmatched. Germline lookup yields CDR1 LGHNA and CDR2 YNFKEQ. The CDR3 runs 16 residues. CDR3 coding DNA: TGTGCCAGCAGCCAACGATCTACGGGGACAGGCACTGAAGCTTTCTTT. Its protein is CASSQRSTGTGTEAFF.

Remarks on this clonotype: At one end the junction does not follow the germline gene, possibly because of a read error. This chain links TRBV7-2 with TRBJ1-6; D may be TRBD1 (6 bases). The CDR3 loop spans 16 amino acids. Germline V gene lookup returns CDR1 SGHTA and CDR2 FQGNSA. The CDR3 protein is CASSQPTGRNNSPLHF. In nucleotides, the CDR3 is TGCGCCAGCAGCCAGCCGACAGGCCGGAATAATTCACCCCTCCACTTT.

This clonotype was counted only a few times. The DNA is left out, because the CDR3 cannot be placed on it with certainty; the CDR3 is given as TCRdb lists it. The chain couples TRBV19 to TRBJ1-6. Germline values: CDR1 LNHDA, CDR2 SQIVND (reference sequence). The CDR3 extends over 15 residues, inclusive of both ends. The CDR3 protein is CASSILAGRNSPLHF.

The chain employs TRBV5-1 and TRBJ2-7; the match to TRBD1 covers 7 bases. J gave up 4 bases and V 4 bases, and 14 bases lay outside the gene matches. CDR1 and CDR2 from the germline V gene are SGHRS and YFSETQ. The CDR3 is made up of 16 amino acids. The DNA of the CDR3 is TGCGCCAGCAGCCAATTCCCCGGGACAGAGATATACGAGCAGTACTTC. Translating gives CASSQFPGTEIYEQYF.

J is TRBJ1-6 and V is TRBV2, with D tentatively TRBD1 (6 bases). The CDR3 is 14 residues long. CDR1 and CDR2 from the germline V gene are SNHLY and FYNNEI. V lost 8 bases and J lost 6, with 14 bases in between. The CDR3 protein is CASGGTNGNSPLHF. The CDR3 DNA sequence: TGTGCCAGCGGGGGGACAAATGGTAATTCACCCCTCCACTTT.

The chain carries TRBV29-1 and TRBJ2-2, with a weak D call TRBD1 (6 bases). The CDR3 totals 15 residues. Trimming cost V 0 bases and J 8 bases, with 16 bases left between them. CDR1 and CDR2 (germline): SQVTM, ANQGSEA. This CDR3 reads CSVEEVFIGTGELFF. CDR3 bases: TGCAGCGTTGAAGAAGTCTTTATAGGGACAGGGGAGCTGTTTTTT.

The chain combines TRBV6-2 or TRBV6-3 with TRBJ1-5, with D perhaps TRBD1 (6 bases). V was clipped by 8 bases and J by 2 bases, with 16 bases between them. CDR1 and CDR2 from the germline V gene are MNHEY and SVGEGT. The CDR3 loop spans 15 amino acids. CDR3 bases: TGTGCCAGCGGACAAAGGGGGGTCGGCAATCAGCCCCAGCATTTT. It is translated as CASGQRGVGNQPQHF.